These T cell receptor beta chains were read from a single sample in a study of blood T cell repertoires in COVID-19. Only in-frame clones appear in the TCRdb table, and some are missing; sequencing was by immunoSEQ multiplex PCR. The table records hundreds of thousands of clones, around 85% of them present only once. The sample was peripheral blood. The receptors were sampled from a woman in her 30s who had recovered from COVID-19. Both conserved end residues are part of each CDR3. D genes are given only for firm matches. The listing skips clone size in some rows; elsewhere it reads once, few, many or a size class.

CDR3 DNA,CDR3 protein,D gene,J gene,V gene,clone size
TGTGCCAGTATGACTAGCGGAGGGAGCGAGCAGTACTTC,CASMTSGGSEQYF,TRBD2,TRBJ2-7,TRBV19,.
TGTGCCAGCAGTTACGGTAGGGGGACTGGAAACACCATATATTTT,CASSYGRGTGNTIYF,.,TRBJ1-3,TRBV6-5,.
TGTGCCAGCAGCGTAGACTCGAGTAGCACAGATACGCAGTATTTT,CASSVDSSSTDTQYF,.,TRBJ2-3,TRBV9,.
TGCGCCAGCAGCTTGGGACTAGCGGGAGTCGACCAAGAGACCCAGTACTTC,CASSLGLAGVDQETQYF,TRBD2,TRBJ2-5,TRBV5-1,.
TGTGCCAGCAGTTTGAGGCAGGGAAGCACTGAAGCTTTCTTT,CASSLRQGSTEAFF,.,TRBJ1-1,TRBV27,.
TGCGCCAGCAGCCAAGATCAGCAGGGCCTTAGAAAAGCTTTCTTT,CASSQDQQGLRKAFF,.,TRBJ1-1,TRBV4-1,.
TGTGCCAGCAGTTTACGGGGGGACATATACCCAGATACGCAGTATTTT,CASSLRGDIYPDTQYF,.,TRBJ2-3,TRBV27,.
TGTGCCAGCAGTTCGGGGGGACTAGCGGTGACTAAGGAGCAGTACTTC,CASSSGGLAVTKEQYF,TRBD2,TRBJ2-7,TRBV5-6,.
TGTGCCAGCAGCCTCACTAGCGGGAGGCTTAATGAGCAGTTCTTC,CASSLTSGRLNEQFF,TRBD2,TRBJ2-1,TRBV7-2,.
TGTGCCAGCAGGATCGGCCTCACAGTAAACACTGAAGCTTTCTTT,CASRIGLTVNTEAFF,.,TRBJ1-1,TRBV28,.
TGTGCCAGCAGTTACGGAGGGAGTGGAGATACGCAGTATTTT,CASSYGGSGDTQYF,.,TRBJ2-3,TRBV6-6,.
TGTGCCAGCAGTTACTCCCCGGTTTCACCCCTCCACTTT,CASSYSPVSPLHF,.,TRBJ1-6,TRBV6-6,.
TGTGCTAGTGGGGGAGGGCTAGCTTACGAGCAGTACTTC,CASGGGLAYEQYF,TRBD2,TRBJ2-7,TRBV12-5,.
TGCGCCAGCAGCCAAGGAGAGGATGGCTATGGCTACACCTTC,CASSQGEDGYGYTF,.,TRBJ1-2,TRBV4-3,few
TGTGCCAGCAGCCGCGATCCCGGGACTAGCGGATACAATGAGCAGTTCTTC,CASSRDPGTSGYNEQFF,TRBD2,TRBJ2-1,TRBV7-2,.
TGTGCCAGCAGCGTGGCCTCGAACACTGAAGCTTTCTTT,CASSVASNTEAFF,.,TRBJ1-1,TRBV6-5,.
TGTGCCACCAGCAGGGCTGGCTCCTACAATGAGCAGTTCTTC,CATSRAGSYNEQFF,.,TRBJ2-1,TRBV15,.
TGTGCCAGTAGTATAGACGGCTACAATGAGCAGTTCTTC,CASSIDGYNEQFF,.,TRBJ2-1,TRBV19,.
TGTGCCGTGAAGGCCCGCGGGAGAGACTACGAGCAGTACTTC,CAVKARGRDYEQYF,TRBD2,TRBJ2-7,TRBV11-2,.
TGTGCCAGCAGTGAATGGACAGGTAGCAATCAGCCCCAGCATTTT,CASSEWTGSNQPQHF,TRBD1,TRBJ1-5,TRBV2,.
TGTGCCAGCAGTTACGTCGAGGGGGCGCGGTTCTATGGCTACACCTTC,CASSYVEGARFYGYTF,TRBD1,TRBJ1-2,TRBV6-5,.
TGTGCCAGCAGAACACAGGGGAACACTGAAGCTTTCTTT,CASRTQGNTEAFF,.,TRBJ1-1,TRBV6-5,.
TGTGCCAGCAAGCGGGGGCCTTTGGGAGAGACCCAGTACTTC,CASKRGPLGETQYF,TRBD2,TRBJ2-5,TRBV2,.
TGTGCCAGCAGCCGCCAGGGGGTCACCTCCCAAGAGACCCAGTACTTC,CASSRQGVTSQETQYF,TRBD1,TRBJ2-5,TRBV16,.
TGTGCCAGCAGACAAACTCCTAGCGGGGGGGCGACTAGCACAGATACGCAGTATTTT,CASRQTPSGGATSTDTQYF,TRBD2,TRBJ2-3,TRBV7-8,.
TGTGCCAGCAGCGGGACTAGGATGCTCAATGAGCAGTTCTTC,CASSGTRMLNEQFF,TRBD2,TRBJ2-1,TRBV11-1,.
TGTGCCAGCAGCCCCAACCAAGAGACCCAGTACTTC,CASSPNQETQYF,.,TRBJ2-5,TRBV11-2,.
TGTGCCAGCTCACCCGGACTTAACTATGGCTACACCTTC,CASSPGLNYGYTF,.,TRBJ1-2,TRBV27,.
TGTGCCAGCTCTCGGGGGTTGGGTGAGACCCAGTACTTC,CASSRGLGETQYF,.,TRBJ2-5,TRBV19,once
TGTGCCAGCAGTATCCGGACAGGGGGTGTGAGCGAGCAGTACTTC,CASSIRTGGVSEQYF,TRBD1,TRBJ2-7,TRBV28,.
TGTGCCAGCTCACCAGGGAGGAACACTGAAGCTTTCTTT,CASSPGRNTEAFF,.,TRBJ1-1,TRBV18,.
TGCGCCAGCAGCCAACCTGGAGGGGCCGCCAAGGGTGAGCAGTTCTTC,CASSQPGGAAKGEQFF,.,TRBJ2-1,TRBV4-3,.
TGTGCCAGCAGCCCTGGGACTAGCGGGGGGACCCAAGAGACCCAGTACTTC,CASSPGTSGGTQETQYF,TRBD2,TRBJ2-5,TRBV5-4,once
TGTGCTAGTGGTCTAGGACAGGGAAGTAATTCACCCCTCCACTTT,CASGLGQGSNSPLHF,TRBD1,TRBJ1-6,TRBV12-5,few
TGCGCCAGCAGCTTGGAGGCCGGGAGCACTGAAGCTTTCTTT,CASSLEAGSTEAFF,.,TRBJ1-1,TRBV5-1,.